The entry below gives a single T cell receptor beta chain sequence along with its context. The antigen remains undetermined. This specimen belongs to a study of cytomegalovirus exposure and HLA in healthy donors. It was with 60 Vbeta and 13 Jbeta primers that the PCR ran. Measured with immunoSEQ multiplex PCR; TCRdb has only the in-frame clones, and not every one. The profile shows around 200,000 clones, roughly 85% of them singletons. The CDR3 spans 15 residues. From germline, CDR1 is SEHNR and CDR2 FQNEAQ (reference sequence). Trimming removed 1 base from V and 7 bases from J, with 11 bases in between. Whole-study findings and limits: A prior analysis recorded that most TCR beta V segments were productive about 90% or about 30% of the time. The dataset shows that most TCR sequences were rare, while some public TCRs occurred in many donors.

The rearrangement links TRBV7-9 to TRBJ1-6, with D perhaps TRBD1 (5 bases). Sequences were obtained from PBMCs. The clonotype originates from a woman in her forties or fifties in good health and CMV-seronegative. The CDR3 DNA is TGTGCCAGCAGCTTAGGGGGGGTCCTGAATTCACCCCTCCACTTT. Amino acid sequence: CASSLGGVLNSPLHF.